The T cell receptor beta chain described here comes from a study of cytomegalovirus exposure and HLA in healthy donors (dated by TCRdb to the late 2010s). About the study as a whole: According to an earlier analysis of around 600 of the donors, about 190 million T cells yielded approximately 120 million unique TCR beta sequences and 250 to 350 Gb of sequence data. Typing coverage differed by locus: A, B, C, DRB1 and DQB1 were typed in about 629-640 donors, DQA1 in 500 to 550, DPA1 in some 610, and DPB1 in around 490. The later analysis used no new phenotypic data to find candidate immune exposures, relying instead on TCR beta sequences and their occurrence across donors. Among a few hundred genotyped donors of the cohort, an average of approximately 230,000 unique TCR beta nucleotide sequences were sequenced per donor, roughly 20% of them non-productive. The study profiled the T cell repertoires of around 700 subjects by immunosequencing and related them to cytomegalovirus serostatus. An earlier analysis of 587 of the donors used high-throughput TCR beta sequencing to judge whether each TCR beta V gene segment behaved as functional or pseudogenic. Of the 398 genotyped donors, around 81% fell in the genetic ancestry cluster associated with self-reported Caucasian donors. Several DR-DQ haplotypes were handled as single units for association and clustering because linkage in the cohort was strong. In a later analysis, previously published TCR beta repertoires from 500 to 750 donors were re-analyzed and high-resolution HLA genotyping was added so that TCR occurrence patterns could be studied. All discovery cohort repertoires had been generated using a single sequencing platform. Both class I and class II loci were covered by HLA typing, at four-digit resolution. Donor age, sex, ethnicity and CMV serostatus were collected together with the repertoire data. A later genetic analysis took genome-wide SNP genotypes for about three fifths of the 666 donors and used that subset as a discovery cohort. The study aimed to test whether signatures of past pathogen exposure could be identified by cataloging public T cell receptors. Along with the 666-subject first cohort, a separate validation cohort of around 110 different subjects was used. An early release covering more than 500 HLA-typed donors comprised roughly 300 gigabases of sequencing data and approximately 85 million unique TCR sequences. High-throughput TCR immunosequencing, statistical association of individual TCRs with disease status, and machine learning were combined to predict cytomegalovirus infection status.

Concerning this clone itself: Its target antigen remains unknown. There are no base qualities to consult, and no much larger clone falls within one base.

In total, 600 or so healthy bone marrow donors made up the cohort. At the time of sampling, every cohort member was nominally healthy, though immune exposures that went unrecorded were likely present. The donor tested CMV seronegative and was one of the 352 seronegative cohort members. A peripheral blood sample was provided by each donor, and peripheral blood mononuclear cells were used for TCR beta sequencing. Genomic DNA was extracted from the blood cell samples with the Qiagen DNeasy Blood Extraction Kit. Summary of the overall study and its limitations: A further reported finding was that TCR beta sequences accurately predicted the HLA-A and HLA-B alleles for most subjects in the first cohort. Assigning TCR associations to individual alleles was difficult when HLA alleles, especially DR and DQ, strongly co-occurred. V-gene and J-gene trimming of TCR beta chains was associated with a missense DCLRE1C variant in a later genetic analysis, and the association was replicated in an independent cohort. Because counts were too low, some 17 rarely observed V segments, including chromosome 9 orphons, were excluded from the earlier analysis of 500 to 700 of the donors. In a later analysis, 16,951 TCR beta sequences were associated with specific HLA alleles at a false discovery rate of 0.05. Most CMV-associated TCR beta chains appeared to be HLA-restricted in a later analysis, and the HLA associations seemed to be driven largely by CMV exposure. CMV serostatus was the only immune exposure information available for the cohort. Only TCR beta chains were sequenced in this cohort, and the absence of alpha or paired-chain data limited detectable features. The authors suggested that the approach could potentially be generalized to other disease states and immunological phenotypes. The study gave a list of some 150 TCR beta chains associated with cytomegalovirus. In an earlier analysis of around 600 of the donors, most TCR beta V segments were observed in productive rearrangements about 90% or about 30% of the time, broadly matching IMGT annotations. Several of the top co-occurrence clusters appeared to be linked to parvovirus B19, influenza, CMV and Epstein-Barr virus, according to a later analysis. Correlated functional status among segregating V segments might reflect linkage disequilibrium, but an unknown experimental factor could not be ruled out. While some public TCRs were present in many individuals, most TCR sequences turned up only very rarely across donors. According to a later genetic analysis, donors in an Asian-associated ancestry cluster had fewer N-insertions in productive TCRs than the approximately 690-donor mean. A group of highly shared sequence variants was considered likely to be a technical artifact of the sequencing pipeline. Because the 87-base-pair reads could not distinguish some IMGT-functional V segments, including TRBV6-2 and TRBV6-3, those segments were excluded. In a later analysis, HLA-associated TCR beta chains showed more clonal expansion and lower generation probabilities than non-associated chains that were equally common. Presence/absence analyses assumed roughly uniform sequencing depth across donors, an assumption that may not hold. In vitro tests confirmed that a few of the cytomegalovirus-associated TCR beta chains recognize cytomegalovirus antigens. A later analysis found that TCR association rates varied across HLA loci, with DRB1 alleles showing the most associated TCRs and HLA-C alleles the fewest. The classifier was reported to diagnose cytomegalovirus status with high specificity and sensitivity in both the original cohort and the validation cohort. Because HLA typing was unavailable for some donors at each locus, only the typed subset was used in association tests.

V loses 6 bases of germline sequence and J loses 5 bases, and the interval between the two ends is 14 bases. Spanning cysteine to phenylalanine, the CDR3 consists of 14 amino acids. This entry keeps only the CDR3 DNA: 42 bases, framed from base 1. From the germline V gene (reference sequence), CDR1 is SEHNR and CDR2 is FQNEAQ. Library preparation used the immunoSEQ multiplex PCR assay. The multiplex PCR relied on a mix of 60 forward primers for TCR Vbeta segments and 13 reverse primers for TCR Jbeta segments. A multiplex PCR assay on genomic DNA amplified the CDR3 region of rearranged TCR beta genes. The amplified TCR beta libraries were sequenced on the Illumina HiSeq System as 87-base-pair reads. The published analysis was carried out like this. A later analysis counted tens of millions of unique TCR beta chains across the 670 or so repertoires, and around 12 million of these chains were shared by at least two donors. A nearest-neighbor algorithm error-corrected the raw reads and collapsed the reads into unique sequences, merging closely related sequences to remove PCR and sequencing errors. To assign V, D and J gene segments, CDR3 sequences were aligned to IMGT reference sequences. Each retained sequence needed at least a six-nucleotide match to both a V gene segment and a J gene segment. Rearrangements were classified as productive when the CDR3 lacked stop codons and remained in frame with V and J, and all other rearrangements were classified as non-productive. Following IMGT convention, CDR3 was defined as the stretch from the second conserved V-encoded cysteine up to the conserved J-encoded phenylalanine. In an earlier analysis of approximately 500 of the donors, sequences lacking an unambiguous match to a single V gene segment were excluded. An earlier analysis of 550 to 650 of the donors classified V segments as functional when productive rearrangements were above 56.7% and as segregating when the standard deviation between donors was above 5%. A statistical classification framework was built for diagnosing cytomegalovirus status from the catalog of TCR beta chain sequences. In a later analysis, TCR nucleotide sequences were compared against IMGT/GENE-DB human TR gene sequences so that V and J genes could be assigned. In a later analysis, CDR3 sequences and most-parsimonious VDJ recombination scenarios were assigned using the TCRdist pipeline. In a later analysis, every TCR beta chain was defined by the combination of its CDR3 amino acid sequence and its V-gene family, and reads without a unique V-gene family were dropped. To address suspected cross-contamination and a sequencing artifact, a later analysis removed over 500 highly shared, low-generation-probability nucleotide sequences. A later analysis calculated a clonal expansion index for each public chain from normalized within-repertoire ranks of inferred template counts. In a later analysis, generation probabilities were computed with a VDJ recombination model fitted to out-of-frame rearrangements, and the resulting probabilities were checked against IGoR. In a later analysis, hypergeometric tests were used to score TCR-TCR, TCR-HLA and TCR-CMV co-occurrence, with a repertoire-size bias correction applied to TCR pairs. A later analysis estimated false discovery rates by permuting HLA or CMV assignments 20 times. In a later analysis, co-occurring TCRs were grouped using DBSCAN, with TCRdist sequence similarity added in when clustering inside HLA-allele-positive subsets. Co-occurrence clustering excluded repertoires with fewer than 30,000 or more than 120,000 public chains, plus five with anomalous nucleotide sharing. TCRdb mirrors the immuneACCESS table, restricted to in-frame sequences. Some clones are absent from its copies; in checked studies, under half trace to an unresolved V gene, and the reason for the others is unknown. The V and J calls and clone size are taken from that table; D and trimming were inferred from the DNA. This sample is represented by around 150,000 clones; approximately 86% of them were singletons. The top ten hold under 2% of the sample.

The chain is assembled from TRBV7-9 and TRBJ1-5; D gene: possibly TRBD1, on 6 matching bases. Sequenced: PBMCs. This TCR derives from a woman between 18 and 29 years old in good health and CMV-seronegative. The CDR3 here reads CASSPGQRDQPQHF. The nucleotide sequence reads as follows: TGTGCCAGCAGTCCTGGACAGCGCGATCAGCCCCAGCATTTT.